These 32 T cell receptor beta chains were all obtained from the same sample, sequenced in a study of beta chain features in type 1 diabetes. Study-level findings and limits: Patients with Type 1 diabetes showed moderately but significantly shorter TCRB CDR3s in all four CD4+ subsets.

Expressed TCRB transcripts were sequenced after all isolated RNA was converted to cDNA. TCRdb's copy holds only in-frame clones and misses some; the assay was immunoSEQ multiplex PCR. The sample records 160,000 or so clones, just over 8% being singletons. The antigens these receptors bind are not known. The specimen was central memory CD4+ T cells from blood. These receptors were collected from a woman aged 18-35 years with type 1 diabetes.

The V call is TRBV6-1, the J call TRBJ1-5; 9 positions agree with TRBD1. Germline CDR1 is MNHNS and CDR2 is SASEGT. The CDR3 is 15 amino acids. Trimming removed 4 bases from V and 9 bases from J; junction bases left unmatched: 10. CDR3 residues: CASSGLGTGPWPQHF. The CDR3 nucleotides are TGTGCCAGCAGTGGCTTGGGGACAGGGCCCTGGCCCCAGCATTTT.

CDR3 nucleotide sequence: TGTGCCTGGACCTCGGGACAGCTCCGGGACACCGGGGAGCTGTTTTTT. The encoded protein is CAWTSGQLRDTGELFF. The chain recombines TRBV30 with TRBJ2-2, with TRBD1 matching over 7 bases. Trimming removed 4 bases from V and 3 bases from J; junction bases left unmatched: 11. Germline V lookup: CDR1 GTSNPN, CDR2 SVGIG (reference sequence). This CDR3 spans 16 amino acids.

DNA for the CDR3: TGCGCCAGCAGCCCCCCGGGACAGACTGGGGGGAGCGCTGAAGCTTTCTTT. As protein: CASSPPGQTGGSAEAFF. The rearrangement links TRBV5-1 to TRBJ1-1; 7 bases fit TRBD1. After removal of 4 bases from V and 6 bases from J, the junction contained 18 bases not matched to a gene. CDR3 length equals 17 residues. The germline V gene has CDR1 SGHRS and CDR2 YFSETQ.

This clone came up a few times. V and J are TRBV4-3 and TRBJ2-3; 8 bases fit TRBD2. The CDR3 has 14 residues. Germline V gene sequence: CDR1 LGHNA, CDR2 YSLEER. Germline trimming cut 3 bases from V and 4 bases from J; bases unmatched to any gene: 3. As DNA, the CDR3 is TGCGCCAGCAGCCACTTAGCGGGGTCAGATACGCAGTATTTT. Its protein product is CASSHLAGSDTQYF.

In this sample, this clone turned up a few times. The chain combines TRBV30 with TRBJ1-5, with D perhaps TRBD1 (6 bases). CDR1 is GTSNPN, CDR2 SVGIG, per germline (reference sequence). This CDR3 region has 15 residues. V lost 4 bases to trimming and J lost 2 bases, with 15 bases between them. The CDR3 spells CAWTPRGYGNQPQHF. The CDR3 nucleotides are TGTGCCTGGACCCCCAGGGGTTATGGCAATCAGCCCCAGCATTTT.

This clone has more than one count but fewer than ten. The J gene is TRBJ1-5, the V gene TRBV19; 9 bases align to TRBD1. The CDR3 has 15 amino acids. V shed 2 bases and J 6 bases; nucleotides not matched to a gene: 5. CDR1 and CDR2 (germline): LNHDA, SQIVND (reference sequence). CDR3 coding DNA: TGTGCCAGTAGTATATGGGACAGGGTGGCTCAGCCCCAGCATTTT. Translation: CASSIWDRVAQPQHF.

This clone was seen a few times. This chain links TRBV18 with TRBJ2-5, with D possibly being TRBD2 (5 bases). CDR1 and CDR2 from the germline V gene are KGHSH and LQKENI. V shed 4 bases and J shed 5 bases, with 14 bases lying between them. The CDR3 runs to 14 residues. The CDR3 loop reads CASSLGGQAETQYF. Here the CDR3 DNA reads TGTGCCAGCTCACTAGGAGGTCAGGCGGAGACCCAGTACTTC.

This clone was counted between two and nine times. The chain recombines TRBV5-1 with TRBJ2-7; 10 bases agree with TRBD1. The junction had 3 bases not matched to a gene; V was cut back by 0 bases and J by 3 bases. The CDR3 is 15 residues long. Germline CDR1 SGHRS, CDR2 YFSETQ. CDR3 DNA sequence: TGCGCCAGCAGCTTGGACCGGGACAGGGGCTACGAGCAGTACTTC. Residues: CASSLDRDRGYEQYF.

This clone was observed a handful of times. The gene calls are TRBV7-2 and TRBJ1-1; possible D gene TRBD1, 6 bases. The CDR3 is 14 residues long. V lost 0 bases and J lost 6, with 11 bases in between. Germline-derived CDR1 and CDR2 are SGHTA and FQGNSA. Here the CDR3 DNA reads TGTGCCAGCAGCTTAGCTCAGGGGAAGTCTGAAGCTTTCTTT. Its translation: CASSLAQGKSEAFF.

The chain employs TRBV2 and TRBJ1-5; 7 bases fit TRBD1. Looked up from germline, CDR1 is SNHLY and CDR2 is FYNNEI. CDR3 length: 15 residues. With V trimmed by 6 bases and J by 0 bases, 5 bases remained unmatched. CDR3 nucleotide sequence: TGTGCCAGCAGGATTACAGGGGTTAGCAATCAGCCCCAGCATTTT. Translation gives CASRITGVSNQPQHF.

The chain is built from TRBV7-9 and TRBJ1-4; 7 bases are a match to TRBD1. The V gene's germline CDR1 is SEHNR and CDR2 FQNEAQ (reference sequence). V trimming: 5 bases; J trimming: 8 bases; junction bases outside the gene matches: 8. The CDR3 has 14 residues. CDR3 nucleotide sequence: TGTGCCAGCAGCCCGGGGACAGCGGGCGAAAAACTGTTTTTT. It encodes CASSPGTAGEKLFF. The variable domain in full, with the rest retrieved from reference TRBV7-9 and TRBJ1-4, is DTGVSQNPRHKITKRGQNVTFRCDPISEHNRLYWYRQTLGQGPEFLTYFQNEAQLEKSRLLSDRFSAERPKGSFSTLEIQRTEQGDSAMYLCASSPGTAGEKLFFGSGTQLSVL.

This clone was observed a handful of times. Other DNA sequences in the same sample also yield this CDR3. This CDR3 is CASSKGQGNTEAFF. The CDR3 nucleotides read TGTGCCAGCAGTAAGGGACAGGGGAACACTGAAGCTTTCTTT. J is TRBJ1-1 and V is TRBV2; 9 bases align to TRBD1. Germline V CDR1 and CDR2: SNHLY, FYNNEI. The CDR3 is 14 residues long. Trimming took 5 bases from V and 1 from J; bases not matched to a gene: 2.

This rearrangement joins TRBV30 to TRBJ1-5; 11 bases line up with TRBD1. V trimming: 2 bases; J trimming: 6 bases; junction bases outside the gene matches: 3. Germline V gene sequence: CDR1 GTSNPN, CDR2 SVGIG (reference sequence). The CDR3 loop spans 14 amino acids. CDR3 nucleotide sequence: TGTGCCTGGAGTTCTGGGACAGGGGGTCAGCCCCAGCATTTT. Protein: CAWSSGTGGQPQHF.

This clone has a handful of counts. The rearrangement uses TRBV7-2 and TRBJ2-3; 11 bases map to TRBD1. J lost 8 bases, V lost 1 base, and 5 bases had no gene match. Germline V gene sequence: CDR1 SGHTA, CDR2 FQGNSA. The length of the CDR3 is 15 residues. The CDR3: CASSLEGQGGSTQYF. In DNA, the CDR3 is TGTGCCAGCAGCTTAGAGGGACAGGGGGGTAGTACGCAGTATTTT.

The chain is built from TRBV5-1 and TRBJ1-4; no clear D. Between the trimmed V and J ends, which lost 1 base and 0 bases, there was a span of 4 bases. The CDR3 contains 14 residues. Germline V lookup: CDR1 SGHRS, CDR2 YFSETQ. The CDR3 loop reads CASSLPATNEKLFF. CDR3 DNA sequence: TGCGCCAGCAGCTTGCCTGCAACTAATGAAAAACTGTTTTTT.

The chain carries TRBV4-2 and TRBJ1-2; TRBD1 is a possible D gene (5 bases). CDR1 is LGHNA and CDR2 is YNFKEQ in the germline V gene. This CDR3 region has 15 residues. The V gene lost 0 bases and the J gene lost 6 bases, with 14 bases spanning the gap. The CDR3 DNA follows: TGTGCCAGCAGCCAAGACAGGGTTACGTCGCATGGCTACACCTTC. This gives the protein CASSQDRVTSHGYTF.

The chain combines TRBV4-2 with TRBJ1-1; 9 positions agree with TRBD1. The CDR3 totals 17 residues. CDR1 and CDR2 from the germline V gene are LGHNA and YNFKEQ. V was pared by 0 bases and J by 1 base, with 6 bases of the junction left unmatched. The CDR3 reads CASSQEPLGQGNTEAFF. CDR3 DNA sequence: TGTGCCAGCAGCCAAGAGCCCTTGGGACAGGGGAACACTGAAGCTTTCTTT.

The CDR3 DNA is TGTGCCTCCGGCAGGGGAGCCTACGAGCAGTACTTC. Translated: CASGRGAYEQYF. This chain uses TRBV27 with TRBJ2-7, with a possible D match to TRBD1 (6 bases). This CDR3 contains 12 residues. Germline CDR1 is MNHEY and CDR2 is SMNVEV (reference sequence). The V end was cut by 11 bases, the J end by 2 bases, with 13 bases between.

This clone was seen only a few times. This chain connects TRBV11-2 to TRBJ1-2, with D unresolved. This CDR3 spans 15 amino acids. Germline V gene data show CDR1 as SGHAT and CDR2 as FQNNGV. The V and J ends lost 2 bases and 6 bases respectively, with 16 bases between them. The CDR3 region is CASSLKGVAGDGYTF. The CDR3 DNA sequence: TGTGCCAGCAGCTTAAAGGGAGTAGCAGGTGATGGCTACACCTTC.

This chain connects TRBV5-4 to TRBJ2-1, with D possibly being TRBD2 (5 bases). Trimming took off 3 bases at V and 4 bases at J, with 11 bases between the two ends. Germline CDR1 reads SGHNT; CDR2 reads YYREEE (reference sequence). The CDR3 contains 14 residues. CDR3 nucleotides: TGTGCCAGCAGCTCGGGGATCCTATACAATGAGCAGTTCTTC. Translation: CASSSGILYNEQFF.

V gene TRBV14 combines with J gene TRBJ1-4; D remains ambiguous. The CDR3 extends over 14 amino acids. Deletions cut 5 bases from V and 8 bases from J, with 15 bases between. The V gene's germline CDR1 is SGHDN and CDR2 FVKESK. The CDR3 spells CASSSQTAFEKLFF. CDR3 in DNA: TGTGCCAGCAGCTCTCAAACAGCATTCGAAAAACTGTTTTTT.

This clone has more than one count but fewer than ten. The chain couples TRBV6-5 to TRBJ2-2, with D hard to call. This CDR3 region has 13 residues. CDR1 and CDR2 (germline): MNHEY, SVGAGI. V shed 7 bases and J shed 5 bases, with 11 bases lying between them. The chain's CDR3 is CASIKPFTGELFF. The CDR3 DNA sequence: TGTGCCAGCATCAAGCCGTTTACCGGGGAGCTGTTTTTT.

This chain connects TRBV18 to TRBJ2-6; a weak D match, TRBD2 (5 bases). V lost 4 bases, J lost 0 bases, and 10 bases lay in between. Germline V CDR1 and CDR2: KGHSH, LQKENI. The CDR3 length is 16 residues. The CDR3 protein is CASSLTGSSGANVLTF. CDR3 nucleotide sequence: TGTGCCAGCTCACTGACGGGGAGCTCTGGGGCCAACGTCCTGACTTTC.

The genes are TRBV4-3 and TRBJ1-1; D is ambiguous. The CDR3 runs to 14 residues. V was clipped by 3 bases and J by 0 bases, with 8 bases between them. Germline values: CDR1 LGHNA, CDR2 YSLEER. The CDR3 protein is CASSHPGMNTEAFF. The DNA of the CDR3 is TGCGCCAGCAGCCACCCGGGAATGAACACTGAAGCTTTCTTT.

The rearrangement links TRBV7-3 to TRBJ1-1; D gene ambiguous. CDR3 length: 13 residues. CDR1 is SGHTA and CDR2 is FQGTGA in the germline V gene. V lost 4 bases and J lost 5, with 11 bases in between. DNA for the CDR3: TGTGCCAGCAGCTCGAGGAGGTGGACTGAAGCTTTCTTT. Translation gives CASSSRRWTEAFF.

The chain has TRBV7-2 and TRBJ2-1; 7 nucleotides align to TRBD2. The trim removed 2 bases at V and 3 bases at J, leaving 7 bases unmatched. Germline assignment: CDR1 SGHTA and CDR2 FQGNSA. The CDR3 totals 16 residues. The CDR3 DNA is TGTGCCAGCAGCTTACTCCTAGCGGACCTCTACAATGAGCAGTTCTTC. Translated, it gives CASSLLLADLYNEQFF.

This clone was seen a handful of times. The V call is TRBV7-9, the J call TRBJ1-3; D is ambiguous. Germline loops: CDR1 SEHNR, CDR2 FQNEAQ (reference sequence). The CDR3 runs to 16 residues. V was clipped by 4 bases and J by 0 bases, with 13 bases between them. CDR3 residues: CASSSPPSGSGNTIYF. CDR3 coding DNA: TGTGCCAGCAGCTCCCCCCCCTCAGGCTCTGGAAACACCATATATTTT.

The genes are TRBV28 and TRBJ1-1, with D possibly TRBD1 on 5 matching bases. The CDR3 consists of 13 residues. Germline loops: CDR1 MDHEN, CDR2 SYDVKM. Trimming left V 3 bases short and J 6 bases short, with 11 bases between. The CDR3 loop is CASSLGRGAEAFF. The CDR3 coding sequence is TGTGCCAGCAGTTTGGGAAGGGGCGCTGAAGCTTTCTTT.

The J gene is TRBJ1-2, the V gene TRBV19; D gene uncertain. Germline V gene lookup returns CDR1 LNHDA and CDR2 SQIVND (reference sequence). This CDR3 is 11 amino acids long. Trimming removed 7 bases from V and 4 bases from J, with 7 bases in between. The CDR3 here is CASNLGYGYTF. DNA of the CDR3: TGTGCCAGTAATCTCGGCTATGGCTACACCTTC.

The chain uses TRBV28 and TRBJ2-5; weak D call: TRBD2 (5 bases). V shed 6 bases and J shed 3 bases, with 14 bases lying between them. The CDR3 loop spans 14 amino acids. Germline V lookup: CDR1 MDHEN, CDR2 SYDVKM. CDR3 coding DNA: TGTGCCAGCAGCCCCGGAGCGGCGAAAGAGACCCAGTACTTC. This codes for CASSPGAAKETQYF.

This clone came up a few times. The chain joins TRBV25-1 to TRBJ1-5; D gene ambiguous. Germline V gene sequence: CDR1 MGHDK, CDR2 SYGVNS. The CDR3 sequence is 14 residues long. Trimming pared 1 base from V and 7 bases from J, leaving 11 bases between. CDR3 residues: CASSEWRVEQPQHF. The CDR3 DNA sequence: TGTGCCAGCAGTGAATGGAGGGTTGAGCAGCCCCAGCATTTT.

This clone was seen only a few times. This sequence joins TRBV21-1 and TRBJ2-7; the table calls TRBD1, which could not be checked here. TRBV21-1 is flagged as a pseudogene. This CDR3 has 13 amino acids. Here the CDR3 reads CARRGQGSHEQYF. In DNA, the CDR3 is TGTGCCAGACGGGGACAGGGGTCTCACGAGCAGTACTTC.